The 10 T cell receptor beta chains presented below share a single source sample, sequenced in a study of T cell repertoires in aging, cancer and after chemotherapy. TCR beta rearrangements were amplified from peripheral blood genomic DNA. TRB rearrangements spanning V, D and J were amplified using mixed TRB-A/B primers. MiXCR, run by TCRdb on the multiplex PCR reads, gives a single entry per CDR3 protein. The sample has fewer than 4,500 distinct CDR3 sequences, 25% to 30% seen once. The sequencing sample was made of blood. Every receptor here comes from a human donor with a solid tumor.

This clonotype was observed a few times. This sequence joins TRBV27 and TRBJ2-7; D gene unclear. From germline, CDR1 is MNHEY and CDR2 SMNVEV (reference sequence). This CDR3 is built from 14 residues. V was clipped by 2 bases and J by 6 bases, with 14 bases between them. This CDR3 reads CASSLSIGDREQYF. CDR3 DNA sequence: TGTGCCAGCAGTTTAAGTATCGGTGACCGCGAGCAGTACTTC.

The chain recombines TRBV24-1 with TRBJ1-1, with D tentatively TRBD1 (5 bases). The CDR3 runs to 15 residues. Trimming left V 4 bases short and J 1 base short, with 12 bases between. Germline V gene sequence: CDR1 KGHDR, CDR2 SFDVKD. CDR3 DNA: TGTGCCACCAGTGAAGAGGGACCTGGGAACACTGAAGCTTTCTTT. Protein sequence: CATSEEGPGNTEAFF.

The chain is built from TRBV15 and TRBJ2-3, with D perhaps matching TRBD1 (6 bases). The CDR3 contains 16 residues. Trimming shortened V by 1 base and J by 6 bases, and 17 bases separated the two germline ends. Germline V gene data show CDR1 as LNHNV and CDR2 as YYDKDF (reference sequence). The chain's CDR3 is CATSRAQGSGADTQYF. The DNA for the CDR3 is TGTGCCACCAGCAGAGCCCAGGGGTCAGGAGCGGATACGCAGTATTTT.

This clonotype qualifies as large. The chain employs TRBV6-6 and TRBJ2-7; D uncertain. The germline CDR1 and CDR2 sequences are MNHNY and SVGAGI (reference sequence). The CDR3 sequence is 12 residues long. V lost 6 bases and J 5 bases, leaving 11 bases between the germline ends. CDR3 nucleotides: TGTGCCAGCAGAAGAGACGAACACGAGCAGTACTTC. Its translation: CASRRDEHEQYF.

This clonotype has more than one count but fewer than ten. J is TRBJ2-1 and V is TRBV6-2 or TRBV6-3, with 7 bases identical to TRBD2. J was trimmed by 8 bases and V by 0 bases; bases with no gene match: 4. Germline CDR1 and CDR2: MNHEY and SVGEGT. CDR3 size: 14 residues. This CDR3 is CASSYSSGVDEQFF. CDR3 nucleotide sequence: TGTGCCAGCAGTTACTCGAGCGGGGTAGATGAGCAGTTCTTC.

This clonotype appeared a few times. The genes are TRBV18 and TRBJ2-5; 8 nucleotides agree with TRBD2. Germline trimming cut 3 bases from V and 4 bases from J; bases unmatched to any gene: 16. This CDR3 has 18 residues. CDR1 KGHSH and CDR2 LQKENI come from the germline V gene. CDR3 residues: CASSPLGKAGGLRETQYF. In DNA, the CDR3 is TGTGCCAGCTCACCCCTCGGCAAGGCGGGAGGCCTTCGAGAGACCCAGTACTTC.

The CDR3 region is CASSTPAPNEKLFF. The CDR3 DNA follows: TGCGCCAGCTCCACCCCGGCGCCTAATGAAAAACTGTTTTTT. V usage is TRBV5-1 and J usage is TRBJ1-4; D call uncertain. CDR1 and CDR2 from the germline V gene are SGHRS and YFSETQ. Trimming took 7 bases from V and 3 from J, leaving 13 bases between them. The length of the CDR3 is 14 residues.

This clonotype was seen only a few times. This sequence joins TRBV15 and TRBJ1-5; D ambiguous. The V and J ends lost 5 bases and 5 bases respectively, with 22 bases between them. The CDR3 totals 17 residues. Germline V gives CDR1 LNHNV, CDR2 YYDKDF (reference sequence). This chain's CDR3 is CATSPHRSGRKDQPQHF. In nucleotides, the CDR3 is TGTGCCACCAGCCCTCACCGGTCGGGCAGAAAGGATCAGCCCCAGCATTTT.

The chain employs TRBV7-3 and TRBJ2-1; the match to TRBD2 covers 16 bases. The V and J ends lost 5 bases and 9 bases, in that order; junction bases with no gene match: 7. The CDR3 length is 16 residues. CDR1 and CDR2 from the germline V gene are SGHTA and FQGTGA. CDR3: CASSVVGLAGGSEQFF. The CDR3 DNA sequence: TGTGCCAGCAGCGTAGTGGGACTAGCGGGGGGGAGTGAGCAGTTCTTC.

Judged by abundance, this clonotype is medium-sized (0.01 to 0.1%). The chain joins TRBV19 to TRBJ1-2, with 9 bases lining up with TRBD1. Germline assignment: CDR1 LNHDA and CDR2 SQIVND (reference sequence). Trimming at V came to 7 bases and at J to 8 bases, leaving 5 bases not matched to a gene. The CDR3 is made up of 12 amino acids. The CDR3 DNA is TGTGCCAGTACGGGACAGGGTGGGGGCTACACCTTC. It is translated as CASTGQGGGYTF.